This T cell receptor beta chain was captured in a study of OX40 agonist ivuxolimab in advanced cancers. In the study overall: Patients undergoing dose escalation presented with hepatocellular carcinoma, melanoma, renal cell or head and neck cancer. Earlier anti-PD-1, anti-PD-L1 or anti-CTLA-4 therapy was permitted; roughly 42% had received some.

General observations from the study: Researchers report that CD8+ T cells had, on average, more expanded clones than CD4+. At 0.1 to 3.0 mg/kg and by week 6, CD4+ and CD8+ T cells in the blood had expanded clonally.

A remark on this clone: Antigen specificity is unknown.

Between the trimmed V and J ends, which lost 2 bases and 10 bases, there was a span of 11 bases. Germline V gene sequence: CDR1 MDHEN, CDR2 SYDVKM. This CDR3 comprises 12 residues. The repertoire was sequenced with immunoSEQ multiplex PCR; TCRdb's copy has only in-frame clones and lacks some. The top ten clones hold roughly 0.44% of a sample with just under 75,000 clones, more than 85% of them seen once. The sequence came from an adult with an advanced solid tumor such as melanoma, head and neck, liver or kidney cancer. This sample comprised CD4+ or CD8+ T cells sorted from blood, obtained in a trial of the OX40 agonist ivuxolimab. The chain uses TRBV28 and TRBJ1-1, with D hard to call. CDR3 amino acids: CASSLTQKGAFF. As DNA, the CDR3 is TGTGCCAGCAGTTTAACACAGAAGGGAGCTTTCTTT.